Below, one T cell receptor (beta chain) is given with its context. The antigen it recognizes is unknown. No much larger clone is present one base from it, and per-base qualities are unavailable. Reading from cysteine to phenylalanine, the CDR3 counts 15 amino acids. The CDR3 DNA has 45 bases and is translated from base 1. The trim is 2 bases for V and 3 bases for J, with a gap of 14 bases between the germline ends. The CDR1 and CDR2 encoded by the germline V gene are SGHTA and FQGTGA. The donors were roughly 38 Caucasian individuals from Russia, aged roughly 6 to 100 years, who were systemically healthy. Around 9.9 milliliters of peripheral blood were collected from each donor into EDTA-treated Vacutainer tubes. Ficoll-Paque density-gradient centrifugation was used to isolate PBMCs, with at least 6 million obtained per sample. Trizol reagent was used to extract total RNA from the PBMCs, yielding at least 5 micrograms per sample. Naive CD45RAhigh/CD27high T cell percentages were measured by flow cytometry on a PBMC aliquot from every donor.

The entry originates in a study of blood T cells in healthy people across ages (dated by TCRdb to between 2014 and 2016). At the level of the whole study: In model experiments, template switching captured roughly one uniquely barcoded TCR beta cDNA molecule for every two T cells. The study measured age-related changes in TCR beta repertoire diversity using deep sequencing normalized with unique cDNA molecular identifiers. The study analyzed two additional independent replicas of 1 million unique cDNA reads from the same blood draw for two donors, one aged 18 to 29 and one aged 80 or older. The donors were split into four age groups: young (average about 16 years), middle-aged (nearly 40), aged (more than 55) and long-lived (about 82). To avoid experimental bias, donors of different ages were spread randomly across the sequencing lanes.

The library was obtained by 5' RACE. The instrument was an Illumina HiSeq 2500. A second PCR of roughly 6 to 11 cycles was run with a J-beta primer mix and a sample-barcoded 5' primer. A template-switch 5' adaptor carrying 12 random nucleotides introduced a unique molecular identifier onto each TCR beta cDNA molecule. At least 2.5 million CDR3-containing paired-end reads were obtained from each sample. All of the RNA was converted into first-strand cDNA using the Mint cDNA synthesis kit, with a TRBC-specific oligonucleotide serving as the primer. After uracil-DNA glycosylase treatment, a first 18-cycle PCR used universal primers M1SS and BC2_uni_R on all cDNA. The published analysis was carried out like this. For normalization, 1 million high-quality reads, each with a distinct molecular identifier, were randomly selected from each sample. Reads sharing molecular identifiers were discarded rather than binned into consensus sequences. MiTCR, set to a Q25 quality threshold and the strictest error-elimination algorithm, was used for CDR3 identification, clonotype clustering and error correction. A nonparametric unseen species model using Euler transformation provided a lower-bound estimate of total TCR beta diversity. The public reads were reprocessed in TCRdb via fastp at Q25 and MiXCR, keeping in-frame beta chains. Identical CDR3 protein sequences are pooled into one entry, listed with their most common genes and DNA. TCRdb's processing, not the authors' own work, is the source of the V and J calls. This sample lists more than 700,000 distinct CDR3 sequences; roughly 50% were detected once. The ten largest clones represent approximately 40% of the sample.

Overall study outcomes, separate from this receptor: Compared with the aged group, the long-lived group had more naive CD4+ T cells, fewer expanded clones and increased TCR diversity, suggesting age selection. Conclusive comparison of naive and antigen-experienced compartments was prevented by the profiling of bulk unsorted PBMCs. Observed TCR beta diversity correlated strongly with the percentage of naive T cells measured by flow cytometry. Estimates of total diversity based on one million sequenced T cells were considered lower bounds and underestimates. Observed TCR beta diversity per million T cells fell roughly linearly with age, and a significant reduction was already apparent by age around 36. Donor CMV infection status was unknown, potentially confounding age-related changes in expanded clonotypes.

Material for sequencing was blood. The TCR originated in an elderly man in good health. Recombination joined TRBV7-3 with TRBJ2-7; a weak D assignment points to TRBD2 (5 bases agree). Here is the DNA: TGTGCCAGCAGCTTATGGACCGCGGCGGGCTACGAGCAGTACTTC. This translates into CASSLWTAAGYEQYF.